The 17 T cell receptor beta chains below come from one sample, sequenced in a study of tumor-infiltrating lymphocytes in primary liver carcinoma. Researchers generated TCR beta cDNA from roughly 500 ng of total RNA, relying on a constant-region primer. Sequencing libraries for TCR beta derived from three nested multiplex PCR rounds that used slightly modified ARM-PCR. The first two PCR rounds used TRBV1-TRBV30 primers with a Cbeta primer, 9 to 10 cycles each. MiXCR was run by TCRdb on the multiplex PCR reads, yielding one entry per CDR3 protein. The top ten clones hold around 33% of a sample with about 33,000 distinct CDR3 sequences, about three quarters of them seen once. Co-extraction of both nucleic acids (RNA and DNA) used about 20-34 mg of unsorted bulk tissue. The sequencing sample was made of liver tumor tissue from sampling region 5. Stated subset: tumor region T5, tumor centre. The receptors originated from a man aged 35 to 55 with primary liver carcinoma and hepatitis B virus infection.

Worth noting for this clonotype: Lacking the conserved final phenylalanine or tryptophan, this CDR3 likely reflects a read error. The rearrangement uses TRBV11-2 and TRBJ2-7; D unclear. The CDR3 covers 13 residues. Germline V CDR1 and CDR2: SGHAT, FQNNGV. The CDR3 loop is CASSLVTTYEQYI. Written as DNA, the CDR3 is TGTGCCAGTAGCTTAGTAACCACCTACGAGCAGTACATC.

CDR3 residues: CTNSLGSNYGYTF. CDR3 DNA: TGTACCAACAGCTTAGGATCTAACTATGGCTACACCTTC. The chain uses TRBV11-2 and TRBJ1-2, with D hard to call. The CDR3 has 13 amino acids. Germline lookup yields CDR1 SGHAT and CDR2 FQNNGV.

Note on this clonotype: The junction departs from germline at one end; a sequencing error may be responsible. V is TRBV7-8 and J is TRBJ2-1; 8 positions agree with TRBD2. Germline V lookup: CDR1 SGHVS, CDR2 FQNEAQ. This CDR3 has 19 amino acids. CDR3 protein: CASSLSNTPSGGRYNEQFF. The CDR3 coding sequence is TGTGCCAGCAGCTTATCCAATACCCCAAGCGGGGGAAGGTACAATGAGCAGTTCTTT.

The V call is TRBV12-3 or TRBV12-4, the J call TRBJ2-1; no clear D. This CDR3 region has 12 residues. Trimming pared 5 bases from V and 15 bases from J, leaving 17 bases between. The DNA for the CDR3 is TGTGCCAGCAGTCCGGGTTCCCATGAGACGTTCTTC. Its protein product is CASSPGSHETFF.

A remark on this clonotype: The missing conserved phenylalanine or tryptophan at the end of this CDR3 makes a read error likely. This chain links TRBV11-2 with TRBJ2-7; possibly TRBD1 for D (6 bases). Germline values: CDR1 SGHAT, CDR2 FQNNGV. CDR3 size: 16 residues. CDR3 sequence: CASILDLGAEIYEQYL. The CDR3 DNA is TGTGCCAGCATCTTAGATCTGGGGGCAGAAATCTACGAGCAGTACTTG.

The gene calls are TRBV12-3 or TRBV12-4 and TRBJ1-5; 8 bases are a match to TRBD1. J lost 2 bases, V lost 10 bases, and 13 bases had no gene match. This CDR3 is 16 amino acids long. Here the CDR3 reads CAIRSQGGQGNQPQHF. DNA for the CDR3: TGTGCCATCAGGTCGCAAGGGGGACAGGGCAATCAGCCCCAGCATTTT.

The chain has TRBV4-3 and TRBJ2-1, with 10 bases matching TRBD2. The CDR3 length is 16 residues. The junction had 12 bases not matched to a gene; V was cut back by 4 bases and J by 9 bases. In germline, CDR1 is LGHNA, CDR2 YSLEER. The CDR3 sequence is CASSPAGLALNSEQFF. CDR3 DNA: TGCGCCAGCAGCCCTGCGGGACTAGCGCTGAATAGTGAGCAGTTCTTC.

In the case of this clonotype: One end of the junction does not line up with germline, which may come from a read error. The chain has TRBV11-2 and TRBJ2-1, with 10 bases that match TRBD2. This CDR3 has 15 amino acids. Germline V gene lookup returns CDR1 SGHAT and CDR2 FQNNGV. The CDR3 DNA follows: TGTGTCAGCAGCCCCCAGCGGGAGGGATTGGGTAAGCACTTCTTC. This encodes CVSSPQREGLGKHFF.

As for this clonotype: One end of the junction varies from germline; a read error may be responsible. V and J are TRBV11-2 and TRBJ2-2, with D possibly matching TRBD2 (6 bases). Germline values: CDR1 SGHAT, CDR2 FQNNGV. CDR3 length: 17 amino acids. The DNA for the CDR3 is TGTGCCAGTAGCTTATCATTAGGAGGGGCGAACGCCAGGGAGCTGTTTTTT. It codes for CASSLSLGGANARELFF.

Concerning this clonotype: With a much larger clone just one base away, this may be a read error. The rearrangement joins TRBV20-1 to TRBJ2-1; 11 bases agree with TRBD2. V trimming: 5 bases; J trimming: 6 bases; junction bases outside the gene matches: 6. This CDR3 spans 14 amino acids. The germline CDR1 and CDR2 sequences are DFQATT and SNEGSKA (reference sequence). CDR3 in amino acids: CSAVSGRGCNEQFF. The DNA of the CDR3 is TGCAGTGCTGTTAGCGGGAGGGGTTGCAATGAGCAGTTCTTC.

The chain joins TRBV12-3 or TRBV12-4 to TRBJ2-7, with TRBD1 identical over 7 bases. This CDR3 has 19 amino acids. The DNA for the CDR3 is TGTGTCAACAGTTTAGGCCGAGGGTTTGCACAGGGGATTGATTACGAGCAGTACTTC. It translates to CVNSLGRGFAQGIDYEQYF.

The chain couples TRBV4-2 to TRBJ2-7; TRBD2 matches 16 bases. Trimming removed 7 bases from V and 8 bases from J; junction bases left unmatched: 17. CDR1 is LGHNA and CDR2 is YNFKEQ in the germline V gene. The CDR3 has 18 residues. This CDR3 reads CASIGKLGLAGGPHKQYF. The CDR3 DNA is TGTGCCAGCATTGGAAAACTGGGACTAGCGGGAGGGCCACACAAGCAGTACTTC.

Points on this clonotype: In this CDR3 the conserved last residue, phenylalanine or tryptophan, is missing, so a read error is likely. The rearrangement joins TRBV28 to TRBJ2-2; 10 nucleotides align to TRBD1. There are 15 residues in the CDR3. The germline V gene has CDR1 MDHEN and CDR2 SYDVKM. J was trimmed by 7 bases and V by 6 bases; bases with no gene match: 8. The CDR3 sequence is CASSPGQGTIGELFS. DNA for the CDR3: TGTGCCAGCAGCCCGGGACAGGGGACTATCGGGGAGCTGTTTTCT.

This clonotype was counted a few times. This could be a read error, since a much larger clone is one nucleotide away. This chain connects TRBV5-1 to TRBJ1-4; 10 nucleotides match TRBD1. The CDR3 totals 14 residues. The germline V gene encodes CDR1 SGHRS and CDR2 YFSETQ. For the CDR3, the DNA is TGCGCCAGCAGCTCGGGACAGGGGAATGAAAGACTGTTTTTT. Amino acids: CASSSGQGNERLFF.

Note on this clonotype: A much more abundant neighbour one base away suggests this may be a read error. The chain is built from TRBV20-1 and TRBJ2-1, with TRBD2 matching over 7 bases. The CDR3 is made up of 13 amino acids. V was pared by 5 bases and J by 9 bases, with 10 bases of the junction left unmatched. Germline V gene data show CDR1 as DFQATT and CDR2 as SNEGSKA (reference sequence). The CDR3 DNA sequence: TGCAGTGCTGGCGGGAGTGCCTTGGTTGAGCAGTTCTTC. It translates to CSAGGSALVEQFF.

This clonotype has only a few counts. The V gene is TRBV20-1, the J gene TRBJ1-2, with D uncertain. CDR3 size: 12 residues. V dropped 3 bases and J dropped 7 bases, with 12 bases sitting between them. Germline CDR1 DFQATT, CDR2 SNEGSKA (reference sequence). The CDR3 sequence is CSASLESTGYTF. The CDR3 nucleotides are TGCAGTGCTAGCTTGGAATCCACTGGCTACACCTTC.

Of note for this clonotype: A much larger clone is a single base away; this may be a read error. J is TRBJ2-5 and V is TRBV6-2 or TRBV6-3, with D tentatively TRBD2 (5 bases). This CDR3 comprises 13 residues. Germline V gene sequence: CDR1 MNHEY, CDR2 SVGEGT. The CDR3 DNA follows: TGTACCAGCGGTTACGGCAGGCTACGGGCCCAGTACTTC. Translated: CTSGYGRLRAQYF.